This T cell receptor beta chain was sequenced in a study of control samples from healthy donors and cancer patients. Assay used: immunoSEQ multiplex PCR; TCRdb lists only in-frame clones, some missing. The sample shows about 90,000 clones, approximately 90% of them seen only once. This clone occurred once. V lost 4 bases to trimming and J lost 3 bases; unmatched junction nucleotides: 7. This CDR3 has 15 amino acids. Germline assignment: CDR1 SGHRS and CDR2 YFSETQ. The receptor comes from a woman between 18 and 29 years old in good health. The chain couples TRBV5-1 to TRBJ2-1; 7 positions match TRBD1. The source material was blood. The CDR3 here is CASSPPDRNYNEQFF. CDR3 nucleotide sequence: TGCGCCAGCAGCCCACCGGACAGGAACTACAATGAGCAGTTCTTC.